This entry lists 27 T cell receptor beta chains sequenced from one sample in a study of post-analysis software for immune sequencing data. The authors incorporated unique molecular identifiers into the TCR beta cDNA libraries. TCRdb re-analysed the PCR reads in MiXCR, keeping a single row per CDR3 protein. The profile shows about 540,000 distinct CDR3 sequences, roughly 34% of them singletons. Study-wide points: There were roughly 5 TRBV segments more frequent in patients than controls, and TRBV5-6, TRBV5-1 and TRBV20-1 were among them.

These receptors' targets are unknown. Material: blood. These receptors were collected from a girl under 18 with multiple sclerosis.

This clonotype was seen a handful of times. The CDR3 spells CASSSRTSGRGMNEQFF. CDR3 in DNA: TGCGCCAGCAGCTCAAGGACTAGCGGGCGGGGTATGAATGAGCAGTTCTTC. This chain joins TRBV5-1 and TRBJ2-1; 11 bases align to TRBD2. The germline CDR1 and CDR2 sequences are SGHRS and YFSETQ. The CDR3 length is 17 residues. The V gene end was trimmed by 3 bases and the J gene end by 7 bases; junction bases not matched to a gene: 12.

At least ten counts were recorded for this clonotype. The CDR3 bases are TGTGCCAGCAGTGAACTTGGGGATACGCAGTATTTT. The encoded protein is CASSELGDTQYF. The genes are TRBV6-2 or TRBV6-3 and TRBJ2-3, with D unresolved. CDR1 and CDR2 (germline): MNHEY, SVGEGT. The germline V and J ends were trimmed by 5 bases and 6 bases, with 9 bases remaining between them. This CDR3 contains 12 residues.

V is TRBV6-1 and J is TRBJ2-5; perhaps TRBD2 as D (5 bases). The DNA end favors TRBJ2-7, so the J call may be wrong. The CDR3 contains 14 residues. From germline, CDR1 is MNHNS and CDR2 SASEGT. The CDR3 nucleotides read TGTGCCAGCAGTGATTGGGAAGCGGCCTACGAGCAGTACTTC. Protein product: CASSDWEAAYEQYF.

The sample holds a few counts of this clonotype. The chain couples TRBV20-1 to TRBJ1-1, with 7 bases identical to TRBD1. This CDR3 comprises 14 residues. CDR1 and CDR2 (germline): DFQATT, SNEGSKA (reference sequence). V lost 5 bases and J lost 2; bases outside the gene matches: 8. The DNA for the CDR3 is TGCAGTGCTGTTAGGGACAGCGGAAACACTGAAGCTTTCTTT. Protein product: CSAVRDSGNTEAFF.

Here the CDR3 reads CASSADRVNTEAFF. The CDR3 nucleotides are TGTGCCAGCAGCGCGGACAGGGTGAACACTGAAGCTTTCTTT. The chain is built from TRBV9 and TRBJ1-1; 8 nucleotides agree with TRBD1. Per the germline V gene, CDR1 is SGDLS and CDR2 is YYNGEE. The trim removed 3 bases at V and 0 bases at J, leaving 1 base unmatched. This CDR3 spans 14 amino acids. Variable domain in full (rest from reference TRBV9 and TRBJ1-1): DSGVTQTPKHLITATGQRVTLRCSPRSGDLSVYWYQQSLDQGLQFLIQYYNGEERAKGNILERFSAQQFPDLHSELNLSSLELGDSALYFCASSADRVNTEAFFGQGTRLTVV.

This chain links TRBV2 with TRBJ1-5, with 8 positions matching TRBD1. Per germline, CDR1 SNHLY and CDR2 FYNNEI. V dropped 0 bases and J dropped 5; count of bases not matched to a gene: 0. CDR3 length equals 14 residues. The DNA for the CDR3 is TGTGCCAGCAGTGAAGCGACAGGGGATCAGCCCCAGCATTTT. Its translation is CASSEATGDQPQHF.

The chain has TRBV19 and TRBJ2-5; TRBD1 agrees at 7 bases. The CDR3 totals 13 residues. V shed 8 bases and J 3 bases; nucleotides not matched to a gene: 6. Looked up from germline, CDR1 is LNHDA and CDR2 is SQIVND (reference sequence). The CDR3 region is CASARDSEETQYF. CDR3 DNA sequence: TGTGCCAGTGCCCGGGACAGCGAAGAGACCCAGTACTTC.

This chain links TRBV18 with TRBJ2-3; TRBD2 matches 9 bases. The CDR3 runs to 16 residues. CDR1 and CDR2 (germline): KGHSH, LQKENI. The junction had 4 bases not matched to a gene; V was cut back by 2 bases and J by 1 base. CDR3 region: CASSPLERGGTDTQYF. The CDR3, as DNA: TGTGCCAGCTCACCATTGGAGCGGGGGGGCACAGATACGCAGTATTTT.

This chain joins TRBV11-2 and TRBJ1-1; D not resolved. Germline CDR1 SGHAT, CDR2 FQNNGV. The CDR3 sequence is 12 residues long. V lost 10 bases and J lost 0, with 9 bases in between. The CDR3 spells CATRSLNTEAFF. CDR3 DNA sequence: TGTGCCACCCGAAGCCTGAACACTGAAGCTTTCTTT.

The sample holds one count of this clonotype. CDR3 in amino acids: CASSKSQGDTEAFF. CDR3 in DNA: TGTGCCAGCAGCAAATCACAGGGGGACACTGAAGCTTTCTTT. V and J are TRBV3-1 and TRBJ1-1, with TRBD1 identical over 8 bases. Germline values: CDR1 LGHDT, CDR2 YNNKEL (reference sequence). Trimming cost V 5 bases and J 3 bases; bases outside gene matches: 5. This CDR3 has 14 amino acids. Looking up the rest from reference TRBV3-1 and TRBJ1-1 gives the full variable domain: DTAVSQTPKYLVTQMGNDKSIKCEQNLGHDTMYWYKQDSKKFLKIMFSYNNKELIINETVPNRFSPKSPDKAHLNLHINSLELGDSAVYFCASSKSQGDTEAFFGQGTRLTVV.

The sample holds a few counts of this clonotype. The rearrangement joins TRBV7-3 to TRBJ2-3; D possibly corresponds to TRBD1 (6 bases). Germline loops: CDR1 SGHTA, CDR2 FQGTGA. The CDR3 has 15 residues. V lost 1 base and J 2 bases, leaving 10 bases between the germline ends. CDR3 in amino acids: CASSLRGLYTDTQYF. As DNA, the CDR3 is TGTGCCAGCAGCTTAAGGGGGCTTTACACAGATACGCAGTATTTT.

The CDR3 spells CASSQAQGNTQYF. The CDR3 DNA sequence: TGCGCCAGCAGCCAAGCCCAGGGGAATACGCAGTATTTT. The chain links TRBV4-1 to TRBJ2-3, with D tentatively TRBD1 (6 bases). V lost 1 base and J 7 bases, leaving 9 bases between the germline ends. The V gene's germline CDR1 is MGHRA and CDR2 YSYEKL. There are 13 residues in the CDR3.

This clonotype turned up a few times. The chain is built from TRBV15 and TRBJ2-3; D call uncertain. V was cut by 5 bases and J by 2 bases, with 14 bases left in between. Germline CDR1 LNHNV, CDR2 YYDKDF (reference sequence). The CDR3 spans 15 residues. CDR3 region: CATSLRSRLTDTQYF. As DNA, the CDR3 is TGTGCCACCAGCCTTAGGTCTAGGCTCACAGATACGCAGTATTTT.

This clonotype was counted a few times. The rearrangement links TRBV2 to TRBJ2-1, with a tentative D call TRBD2 (6 bases). The CDR3 extends over 16 amino acids. CDR1 and CDR2 from the germline V gene are SNHLY and FYNNEI. Trimming pared 2 bases from V and 3 bases from J, leaving 14 bases between. Here the CDR3 DNA reads TGTGCCAGCAGTGAACGTGGCGGGGCATACTACAATGAGCAGTTCTTC. Translating gives CASSERGGAYYNEQFF.

The genes are TRBV25-1 and TRBJ2-7; a possible D gene is TRBD1 (6 bases). Trimming took 8 bases from V and 10 from J, leaving 27 bases between them. From germline, CDR1 is MGHDK and CDR2 SYGVNS. The CDR3 covers 15 residues. The CDR3 DNA reads TGTGCCAGCCAGGACCGCCAGGGGTTGGGAGAGATCCAGTACTTC. It encodes CASQDRQGLGEIQYF.

This rearrangement joins TRBV6-2 or TRBV6-3 to TRBJ1-2; 11 nucleotides align to TRBD1. CDR3 length equals 15 residues. The germline CDR1 and CDR2 sequences are MNHEY and SVGEGT. After removal of 9 bases from V and 5 bases from J, the junction contained 11 bases not matched to a gene. The chain's CDR3 is CASIRTGGSGYGYTF. The CDR3 DNA sequence: TGTGCCAGTATTCGGACAGGGGGCTCTGGTTATGGCTACACCTTC.

This clonotype was counted many times. The chain uses TRBV4-1 and TRBJ2-1; D perhaps matches TRBD1 (5 bases). With 4 bases removed from V and 6 bases from J, the gap between germline ends came to 13 bases. The CDR3 has 14 amino acids. CDR1 is MGHRA, CDR2 YSYEKL, per germline. CDR3 DNA: TGCGCCAGCAGCCCCCTTGGGGCCAGCAATGAGCAGTTCTTC. It translates to CASSPLGASNEQFF.

The chain joins TRBV20-1 to TRBJ2-5; D is undetermined. Germline V CDR1 and CDR2: DFQATT, SNEGSKA (reference sequence). This CDR3 region has 13 residues. V gave up 8 bases and J gave up 5 bases, with 18 bases separating them. The chain's CDR3 is CSPGLSGRETQYF. The CDR3, as DNA: TGCAGTCCCGGGCTATCCGGTCGGGAGACCCAGTACTTC.

The V gene is TRBV6-6, the J gene TRBJ1-1, with D uncertain. The CDR3 length is 11 residues. V gave up 2 bases and J gave up 5 bases, with 3 bases separating them. CDR1 is MNHNY, CDR2 SVGAGI, per germline (reference sequence). Here the CDR3 DNA reads TGTGCCAGCAGTTACGAAACTGAAGCTTTCTTT. This encodes CASSYETEAFF.

V and J are TRBV28 and TRBJ2-5, with a weak D call TRBD1 (6 bases). The ends were cut back, 3 bases at V and 0 bases at J, with 11 bases in the middle. There are 15 residues in the CDR3. Per the germline V gene, CDR1 is MDHEN and CDR2 is SYDVKM. The CDR3 DNA sequence: TGTGCCAGCAGTTTCCTGAGGGGGAACCAAGAGACCCAGTACTTC. Protein product: CASSFLRGNQETQYF.

In its sample, this clonotype was seen many times. The chain is built from TRBV7-3 and TRBJ2-6; 8 bases are a match to TRBD1. CDR1 SGHTA and CDR2 FQGTGA come from the germline V gene. The J segment lost 0 bases and the V segment lost 5 bases, leaving 9 bases of the junction unmatched. The CDR3 has 18 residues. The CDR3 loop reads CASSPPGQAFSGANVLTF. CDR3 nucleotide sequence: TGTGCCAGCAGCCCCCCGGGACAGGCCTTCTCTGGGGCCAACGTCCTGACTTTC.

This clonotype was counted only a few times. The V and J genes are TRBV12-3 or TRBV12-4 and TRBJ2-7, with a weak D call TRBD1 (5 bases). The V and J ends lost 4 bases and 0 bases respectively, with 13 bases between them. CDR3 length: 15 amino acids. Here the CDR3 reads CASSSPRQNSYEQYF. The CDR3 DNA reads as TGTGCCAGCAGTTCCCCTCGACAGAACTCCTACGAGCAGTACTTC.

The rearrangement links TRBV21-1 to TRBJ2-7. TRBV21-1 is labeled a pseudogene. The CDR3 has 13 residues. As DNA, the CDR3 is TGTGCCAGCAGCAAGGGACGCTCCTACGAGCAGTACTTC. It codes for CASSKGRSYEQYF.

This clonotype was seen a few times. The CDR3 here is CASSPQLGTTSIKTQYF. CDR3 DNA: TGTGCCAGCAGCCCCCAGCTTGGGACCACCTCCATTAAGACCCAGTACTTC. The chain is built from TRBV7-2 and TRBJ2-5; the D gene could be TRBD1 or TRBD2 (5 bases each). The V gene lost 5 bases and the J gene lost 6 bases, with 25 bases spanning the gap. CDR1 is SGHTA, CDR2 FQGNSA, per germline. The length of the CDR3 is 17 residues.

This clonotype was counted a few times. The chain employs TRBV6-1 and TRBJ1-6; no clear D gene. This CDR3 is built from 14 residues. The V gene's germline CDR1 is MNHNS and CDR2 SASEGT. V was cut by 5 bases and J by 8 bases, with 13 bases left in between. The CDR3 coding sequence is TGTGCCAGCAGTCAAATCGAAGTTGATTCACCCCTCCACTTT. As protein: CASSQIEVDSPLHF.

This clonotype was detected only a few times. The rearrangement links TRBV12-3 or TRBV12-4 to TRBJ2-1, with D hard to call. The CDR3 is 11 amino acids. The V gene lost 3 bases and the J gene lost 14 bases, with 11 bases spanning the gap. The CDR3 here is CASSFGQVEFF. In DNA, the CDR3 is TGTGCCAGCAGTTTTGGGCAGGTGGAGTTCTTC.

There are many counts of this clonotype. This rearrangement joins TRBV20-1 to TRBJ2-5; 9 bases align to TRBD2. Germline assignment: CDR1 DFQATT and CDR2 SNEGSKA (reference sequence). V was clipped by 0 bases and J by 5 bases; unmatched bases: 4. There are 14 residues in the CDR3. CDR3: CSARDPLAGETQYF. CDR3 nucleotide sequence: TGCAGTGCTAGAGATCCGCTAGCGGGGGAGACCCAGTACTTC.